This entry concerns a single T cell receptor (beta chain). The target antigen is unknown. TCRdb's copy holds only in-frame clones and misses some; the assay was immunoSEQ multiplex PCR. Here the sample spans 400,000 or so clones, just over 95% being singletons. Combination of CD45RO+ cells with CCR7-negative CD45RA+ TemRA cells was used for CD8 memory. These data belong to a study of shared clonotypes between healthy human individuals. Trimming removed 6 bases at V and 0 bases at J, with 3 bases between. Looked up from germline, CDR1 is MDHEN and CDR2 is SYDVKM. This CDR3 comprises 12 residues. Study results and caveats: It was anticipated that sequencing depth would influence how many clonotypes donors shared. Rarefaction analysis demonstrated incomplete sorted-subset sequencing notwithstanding large depth.

This chain connects TRBV28 to TRBJ2-1; D gene unclear. The receptor's source is a man between 25 and 39 years old in good health. The sample was memory CD8+ T cells sorted from blood. The subset: CD45RO+ cells pooled with CCR7-negative TemRA cells. The CDR3 DNA reads as TGTGCCAGCAGCCTCTCCTACAATGAGCAGTTCTTC. This translates into CASSLSYNEQFF. Full variable domain (missing parts from reference TRBV28 and TRBJ2-1): DVKVTQSSRYLVKRTGEKVFLECVQDMDHENMFWYRQDPGLGLRLIYFSYDVKMKEKGDIPEGYSVSREKKERFSLILESASTNQTSMYLCASSLSYNEQFFGPGTRLTVL.